This entry lists 11 T cell receptor beta chains sequenced from one sample in a study of regulatory T cells in long-lasting Graves disease. The authors built TCR beta libraries using iRepertoire HTBI primers and Arm-PCR of CDR3 regions. TCRdb independently ran MiXCR on the multiplex PCR reads; one entry per CDR3 protein. The top ten clones hold about 27% of a sample with a few hundred thousand distinct CDR3 sequences, roughly a quarter of them seen once. Time point denoted: persistent/refractory GD, antithyroid drugs over 5 years with positive TRAb. Following extraction of RNA from PBMCs, that RNA was used to make the TCR library. The source material was peripheral blood mononuclear cells (PBMCs), sampled when the disease was refractory, from a patient treated with antithyroid drugs. These receptors were taken from a female donor with Graves disease.

This clonotype was counted between two and nine times. J is TRBJ2-7 and V is TRBV7-6, with TRBD2 matching over 8 bases. V lost 8 bases, J lost 1 base, and 10 bases stayed unmatched. CDR1 is SGHVS, CDR2 FNYEAQ, per germline. This CDR3 has 15 residues. CDR3 coding DNA: TGTGCCAGCCGCGAACGTAGCGGGACTTCCTACGAGCAGTACTTC. Its translation is CASRERSGTSYEQYF.

This clonotype was seen more than once but under ten times. The chain is built from TRBV4-2 and TRBJ2-7, with D hard to call. The CDR3 extends over 13 amino acids. The V end was cut by 4 bases, the J end by 7 bases, with 14 bases between. Germline CDR1 LGHNA, CDR2 YNFKEQ. For the CDR3, the DNA is TGTGCCAGCAGCCGATCGTATGGGGAAGAGCAGTACTTC. Protein: CASSRSYGEEQYF.

A few counts support this clonotype. The chain carries TRBV20-1 and TRBJ2-1, with D perhaps matching TRBD1 or TRBD2 (5 bases each). The germline V gene has CDR1 DFQATT and CDR2 SNEGSKA (reference sequence). The CDR3 consists of 14 residues. V was cut by 3 bases and J by 1 base, with 10 bases left in between. Here the CDR3 reads CSARGEGSYNEQFF. CDR3 nucleotide sequence: TGCAGTGCTAGGGGGGAAGGGTCCTACAATGAGCAGTTCTTC.

Only a few counts were recorded for this clonotype. CDR3 sequence reads: CAWNPQGINGYTF. DNA for the CDR3: TGTGCCTGGAACCCCCAGGGGATTAATGGCTACACCTTC. V gene TRBV30 combines with J gene TRBJ1-2; maybe TRBD1 (6 bases). The germline V gene encodes CDR1 GTSNPN and CDR2 SVGIG (reference sequence). The CDR3 has 13 residues. Trimming left V 4 bases short and J 6 bases short, with 15 bases between.

The chain is built from TRBV19 and TRBJ1-1; maybe TRBD1 (6 bases). Looked up from germline, CDR1 is LNHDA and CDR2 is SQIVND (reference sequence). V was pared by 3 bases and J by 3 bases, with 11 bases between. CDR3 length: 14 residues. CDR3 nucleotides: TGTGCCAGTAGTATCAGGGCAGGGGACACTGAAGCTTTCTTT. This codes for CASSIRAGDTEAFF.

Notes on this clonotype: This may be a read error: a much more frequent sequence differs by one nucleotide. V gene TRBV30 combines with J gene TRBJ1-6; maybe TRBD1 (5 bases). The CDR3 has 13 residues. Germline CDR1 is GTSNPN and CDR2 is SVGIG (reference sequence). CDR3 sequence (DNA): TGTGCCTGGAATCGACAGATAAATTCACCCCCCCACTTT. Its translation: CAWNRQINSPPHF.

This clonotype was recorded many times. This chain uses TRBV2 with TRBJ1-5; possible D gene TRBD1, 5 bases. Trimming stripped 4 bases from V and 1 base from J, with 8 bases between. CDR1 is SNHLY, CDR2 FYNNEI, per germline. This CDR3 has 14 residues. The CDR3 DNA sequence: TGTGCCAGCAGTGGGGGGAAGAGCAATCAGCCCCAGCATTTT. Translated, it gives CASSGGKSNQPQHF. The variable domain in full, with the rest retrieved from reference TRBV2 and TRBJ1-5, is EPEVTQTPSHQVTQMGQEVILRCVPISNHLYFYWYRQILGQKVEFLVSFYNNEISEKSEIFDDQFSVERPDGSNFTLKIRSTKLEDSAMYFCASSGGKSNQPQHFGDGTRLSIL.

The chain uses TRBV28 and TRBJ1-4, with TRBD1 as a possible D gene (6 bases). CDR3 length equals 17 residues. Deletions cut 3 bases from V and 10 bases from J, with 24 bases between. Germline loops: CDR1 MDHEN, CDR2 SYDVKM. Written as DNA, the CDR3 is TGTGCCAGCAGTTTTACTTTCTCAGGGGTCGCCGGAGGAAAACTGTTTTTT. Its translation: CASSFTFSGVAGGKLFF.

Many counts were recorded for this clonotype. DNA for the CDR3: TGTGCCAGCAGTTTCCCGGGAAATTCACCCCTCCACTTT. Protein product: CASSFPGNSPLHF. The chain joins TRBV25-1 to TRBJ1-6; D gene unclear. Trimming removed 5 bases at V and 7 bases at J, with 9 bases between. Germline V lookup: CDR1 MGHDK, CDR2 SYGVNS. There are 13 residues in the CDR3.

This chain uses TRBV30 with TRBJ1-3; D is possibly TRBD1 (6 bases). Trimming shortened V by 1 base and J by 0 bases, and 10 bases separated the two germline ends. Germline assignment: CDR1 GTSNPN and CDR2 SVGIG (reference sequence). The CDR3 length is 15 residues. The chain's CDR3 is CAWSATGSSGNTIYF. The CDR3 bases are TGTGCCTGGAGTGCTACAGGGAGCTCTGGAAACACCATATATTTT.

This clonotype was seen a single time. This rearrangement joins TRBV7-9 to TRBJ2-7; 8 nucleotides line up with TRBD2. CDR3 size: 15 residues. Germline CDR1 SEHNR, CDR2 FQNEAQ (reference sequence). V shed 0 bases and J 5 bases; nucleotides not matched to a gene: 6. CDR3 bases: TGTGCCAGCAGCTTAGCGCGGGGGGCGGCGGACGAGCAGTACTTC. Protein product: CASSLARGAADEQYF.